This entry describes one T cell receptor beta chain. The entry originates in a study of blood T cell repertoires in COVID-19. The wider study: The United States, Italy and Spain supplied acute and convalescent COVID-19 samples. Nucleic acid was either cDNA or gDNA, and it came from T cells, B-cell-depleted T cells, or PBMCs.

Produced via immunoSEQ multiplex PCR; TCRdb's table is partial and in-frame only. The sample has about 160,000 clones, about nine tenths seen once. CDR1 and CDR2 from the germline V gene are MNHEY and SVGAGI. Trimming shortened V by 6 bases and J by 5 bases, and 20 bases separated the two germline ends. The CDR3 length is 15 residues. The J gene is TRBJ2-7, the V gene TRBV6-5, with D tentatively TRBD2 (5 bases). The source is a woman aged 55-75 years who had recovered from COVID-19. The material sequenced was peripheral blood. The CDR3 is CASSGSRGIKNEQYF. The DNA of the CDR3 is TGTGCCAGCAGCGGCTCCCGGGGAATTAAGAACGAGCAGTACTTC.